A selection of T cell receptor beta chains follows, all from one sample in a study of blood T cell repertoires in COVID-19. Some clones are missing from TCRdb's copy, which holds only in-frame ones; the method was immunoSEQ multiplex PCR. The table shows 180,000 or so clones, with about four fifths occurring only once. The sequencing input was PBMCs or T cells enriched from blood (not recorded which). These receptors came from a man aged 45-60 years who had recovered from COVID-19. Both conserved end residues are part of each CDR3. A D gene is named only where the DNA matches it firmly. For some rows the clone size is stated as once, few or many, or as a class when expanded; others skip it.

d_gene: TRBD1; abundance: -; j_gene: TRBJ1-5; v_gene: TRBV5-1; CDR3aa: CASSLAGGRHQPQHF; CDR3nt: TGCGCCAGCAGCTTGGCAGGGGGCCGGCATCAGCCCCAGCATTTT
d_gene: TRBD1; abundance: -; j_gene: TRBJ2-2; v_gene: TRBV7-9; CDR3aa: CASSLGGRWSGELFF; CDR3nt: TGTGCCAGCAGCCTAGGGGGCAGGTGGTCCGGGGAGCTGTTTTTT
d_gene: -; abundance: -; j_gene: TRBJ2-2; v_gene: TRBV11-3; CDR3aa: CASSLDLAGTGELFF; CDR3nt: TGTGCCAGCAGCTTAGATCTTGCGGGTACCGGGGAGCTGTTTTTT
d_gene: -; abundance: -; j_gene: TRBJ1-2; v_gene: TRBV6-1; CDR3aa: CASSERGGGGYTF; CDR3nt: TGTGCCAGCAGTGAAAGGGGAGGCGGTGGCTACACCTTC
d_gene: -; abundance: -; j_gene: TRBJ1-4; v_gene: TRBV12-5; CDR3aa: CASVPGGEKLFF; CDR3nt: TGTGCTAGTGTCCCCGGGGGAGAAAAACTGTTTTTT
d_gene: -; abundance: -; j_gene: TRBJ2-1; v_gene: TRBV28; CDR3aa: CASFSSSYNEQFF; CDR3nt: TGTGCCAGTTTCTCGAGTTCCTACAATGAGCAGTTCTTC
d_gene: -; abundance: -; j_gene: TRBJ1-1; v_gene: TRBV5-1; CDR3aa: CASSLQEGTEAFF; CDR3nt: TGCGCCAGCAGCTTACAGGAAGGCACTGAAGCTTTCTTT
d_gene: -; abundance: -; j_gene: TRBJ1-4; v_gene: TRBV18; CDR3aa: CASSPAWGVLEEKLFF; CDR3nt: TGTGCCAGCTCACCCGCCTGGGGGGTCCTGGAGGAAAAACTGTTTTTT
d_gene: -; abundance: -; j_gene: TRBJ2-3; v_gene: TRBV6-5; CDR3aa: CASSPTPKAVMQYF; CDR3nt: TGTGCCAGCAGCCCAACCCCCAAGGCGGTGATGCAGTATTTT
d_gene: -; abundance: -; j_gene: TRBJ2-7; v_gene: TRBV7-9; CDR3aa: CASSFSQGEQYF; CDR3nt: TGTGCCAGCAGCTTTTCCCAGGGAGAGCAGTACTTC
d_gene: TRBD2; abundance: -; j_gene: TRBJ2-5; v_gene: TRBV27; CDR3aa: CASSATSLKTQYF; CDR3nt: TGTGCCAGCAGTGCGACTAGCTTAAAGACCCAGTACTTC
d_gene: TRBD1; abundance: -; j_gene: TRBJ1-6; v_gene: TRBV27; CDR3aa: CASSFGGANTGALNSPLHF; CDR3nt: TGTGCCAGCAGCTTTGGAGGGGCCAACACAGGGGCCCTTAATTCACCCCTCCACTTT
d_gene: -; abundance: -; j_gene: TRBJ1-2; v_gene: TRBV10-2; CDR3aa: CASHGRGNNYGYTF; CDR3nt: TGCGCCAGCCACGGACGGGGGAATAACTATGGCTACACCTTC
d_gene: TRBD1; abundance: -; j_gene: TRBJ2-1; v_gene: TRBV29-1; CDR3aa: CSVGDRDEQFF; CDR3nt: TGCAGCGTTGGGGACAGGGATGAGCAGTTCTTC
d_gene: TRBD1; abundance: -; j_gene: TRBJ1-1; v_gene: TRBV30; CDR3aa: CAWSVLGQGATEAFF; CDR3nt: TGTGCCTGGAGTGTACTAGGACAGGGGGCTACTGAAGCTTTCTTT
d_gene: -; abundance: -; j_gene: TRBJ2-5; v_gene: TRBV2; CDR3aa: CASSPQTTGQETQYF; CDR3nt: TGTGCCAGCAGTCCCCAGACTACCGGACAAGAGACCCAGTACTTC
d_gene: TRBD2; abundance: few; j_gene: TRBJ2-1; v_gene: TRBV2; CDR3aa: CASSQGSGSVYNEQFF; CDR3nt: TGTGCCAGCAGTCAGGGTAGCGGGAGTGTCTACAATGAGCAGTTCTTC